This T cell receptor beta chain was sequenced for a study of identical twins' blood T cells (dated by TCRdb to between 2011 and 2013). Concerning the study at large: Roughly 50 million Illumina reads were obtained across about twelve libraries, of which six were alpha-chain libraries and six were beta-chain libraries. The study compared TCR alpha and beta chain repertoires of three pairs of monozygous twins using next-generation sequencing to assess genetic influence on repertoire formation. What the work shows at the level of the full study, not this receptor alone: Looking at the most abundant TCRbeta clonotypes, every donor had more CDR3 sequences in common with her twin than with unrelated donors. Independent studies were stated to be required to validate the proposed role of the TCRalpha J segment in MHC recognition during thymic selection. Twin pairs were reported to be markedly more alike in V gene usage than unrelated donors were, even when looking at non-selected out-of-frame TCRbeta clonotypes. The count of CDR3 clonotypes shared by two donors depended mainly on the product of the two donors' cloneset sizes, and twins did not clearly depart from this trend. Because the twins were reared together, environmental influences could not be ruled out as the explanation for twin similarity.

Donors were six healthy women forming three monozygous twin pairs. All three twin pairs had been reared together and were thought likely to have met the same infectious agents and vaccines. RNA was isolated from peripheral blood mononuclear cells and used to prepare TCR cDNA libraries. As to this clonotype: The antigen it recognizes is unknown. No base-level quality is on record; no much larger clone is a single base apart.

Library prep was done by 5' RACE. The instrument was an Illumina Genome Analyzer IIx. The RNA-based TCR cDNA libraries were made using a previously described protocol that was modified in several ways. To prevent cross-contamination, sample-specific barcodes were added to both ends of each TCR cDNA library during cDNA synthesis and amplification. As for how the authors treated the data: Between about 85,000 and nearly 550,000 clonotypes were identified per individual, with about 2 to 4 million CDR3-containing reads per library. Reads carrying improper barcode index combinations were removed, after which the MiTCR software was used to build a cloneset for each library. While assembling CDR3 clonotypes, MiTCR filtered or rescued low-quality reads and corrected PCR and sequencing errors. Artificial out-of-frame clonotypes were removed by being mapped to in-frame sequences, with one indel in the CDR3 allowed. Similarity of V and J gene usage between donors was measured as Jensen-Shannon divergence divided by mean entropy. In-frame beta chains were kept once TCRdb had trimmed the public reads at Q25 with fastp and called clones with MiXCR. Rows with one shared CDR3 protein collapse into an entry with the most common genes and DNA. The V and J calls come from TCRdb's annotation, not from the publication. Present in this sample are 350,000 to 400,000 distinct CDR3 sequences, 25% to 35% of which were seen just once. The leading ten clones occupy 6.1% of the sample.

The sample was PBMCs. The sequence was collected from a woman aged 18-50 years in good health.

The sequence in DNA is TGTGCCAGCAGCCCCCGGGGATTCTCTGCAGATACGCAGTATTTT. It translates as CASSPRGFSADTQYF. The V and J genes are TRBV11-2 and TRBJ2-3; a weak D assignment points to TRBD2 (5 bases agree). V loses 5 bases of germline sequence and J loses 4 bases, and the interval between the two ends is 16 bases. The CDR3 runs 15 amino acids, cysteine and phenylalanine included. Solely the CDR3 DNA is kept, with 45 bases framed from the first base. In the germline V gene, CDR1 corresponds to SGHAT and CDR2 to FQNNGV.